This entry features one TCR beta chain sequence. Germline V gives CDR1 KGHSH, CDR2 LQKENI. The CDR3 length is 13 residues. V dropped 2 bases and J dropped 3 bases, with 8 bases sitting between them. These data are taken from a study of blood T cell repertoires in COVID-19. As handled by the study authors: Reference gene primers were amplified, and this amplification served to estimate nucleated cell counts. Sequencing used immunoSEQ multiplex PCR; TCRdb keeps in-frame clones, though not all of them. V, J and clone size are those of that table, while D and trimming were read from the DNA. Of over 90,000 clones in the sample, 84% are singletons; the top ten hold 7.5% to 10%.

This TCR was recovered from a man in his forties with active or convalescent COVID-19. The material sequenced was peripheral blood. V usage is TRBV18 and J usage is TRBJ2-7, with a weak D call TRBD2 (5 bases). CDR3 amino acids: CASSPSAGYEQYF. Written as DNA, the CDR3 is TGTGCCAGCTCACCATCGGCGGGCTACGAGCAGTACTTC.